The 10 T cell receptor beta chains below all came from one sample that was sequenced in a study of chemoradiotherapy in HPV16-positive cancers. The protocol was immunoSEQ multiplex PCR, while the TCRdb copy is restricted to in-frame clones and leaves out a portion. This table holds around 25,000 clones, around 94% found once. The sample in question was blood, obtained from a patient who underwent chemoradiotherapy. These receptors originate from a human donor with HPV-associated anogenital cancer.

CDR3 residues: CASSPPSRDEQYF. As DNA, the CDR3 is TGTGCCAGCTCACCACCTAGCAGGGACGAGCAGTACTTC. The chain combines TRBV18 with TRBJ2-7; tentative D call: TRBD1 (5 bases). Trimming removed 0 bases from V and 5 bases from J, with 8 bases in between. CDR3 length: 13 residues. CDR1 and CDR2 from the germline V gene are KGHSH and LQKENI.

The rearrangement links TRBV5-1 to TRBJ2-5; 10 bases are shared with TRBD2. The CDR3 totals 17 residues. V gave up 3 bases and J gave up 4 bases; unmatched junction bases: 12. CDR1 is SGHRS, CDR2 YFSETQ, per germline. CDR3 sequence reads: CASSWDPSGSFGETQYF. Written as DNA, the CDR3 is TGCGCCAGCAGCTGGGACCCTAGCGGGAGTTTTGGAGAGACCCAGTACTTC.

The chain uses TRBV9 and TRBJ1-6; D is ambiguous. The CDR3 is 15 residues long. CDR1 is SGDLS, CDR2 YYNGEE, per germline. Trimming pared 0 bases from V and 4 bases from J, leaving 8 bases between. CDR3 DNA sequence: TGTGCCAGCAGCGTAGGGTATCAGTATAATTCACCCCTCCACTTT. This encodes CASSVGYQYNSPLHF.

This chain joins TRBV6-5 and TRBJ1-1; TRBD1 matches at 8 bases. There are 15 residues in the CDR3. The J segment lost 1 base and the V segment lost 7 bases, leaving 8 bases of the junction unmatched. Germline CDR1 is MNHEY and CDR2 is SVGAGI. The CDR3 loop reads CASTVGQAANTEAFF. In DNA, the CDR3 is TGTGCCAGCACTGTGGGACAGGCTGCGAACACTGAAGCTTTCTTT.

This chain joins TRBV7-2 and TRBJ2-7; TRBD1 matches at 8 bases. Germline trimming cut 5 bases from V and 0 bases from J; bases unmatched to any gene: 9. Germline V lookup: CDR1 SGHTA, CDR2 FQGNSA. This CDR3 region has 16 residues. The CDR3 reads CASSPGGTGRSYEQYF. The CDR3 DNA is TGTGCCAGCAGCCCAGGGGGCACAGGGCGCTCCTACGAGCAGTACTTC.

The rearrangement joins TRBV6-5 to TRBJ1-2; no firm D call. Per germline, CDR1 MNHEY and CDR2 SVGAGI. Trimming cost V 4 bases and J 2 bases, with 14 bases left between them. CDR3 size: 15 residues. DNA for the CDR3: TGTGCCAGCAGTTTAGTAAAAGGAGGGAACTATGGCTACACCTTC. Its translation: CASSLVKGGNYGYTF.

J is TRBJ1-1 and V is TRBV7-9, with a tentative D call TRBD1 (5 bases). Trimming shortened V by 3 bases and J by 0 bases, and 11 bases separated the two germline ends. The germline CDR1 and CDR2 sequences are SEHNR and FQNEAQ (reference sequence). There are 15 residues in the CDR3. This CDR3 reads CASSLPGRLNTEAFF. The CDR3 DNA sequence: TGTGCCAGCAGCTTGCCGGGACGTCTGAACACTGAAGCTTTCTTT.

CDR3 DNA sequence: TGCGCCAGCAGCCTTACGGCAGCCCAAGAGACCCAGTACTTC. It codes for CASSLTAAQETQYF. The chain links TRBV5-1 to TRBJ2-5; no firm D call. The germline CDR1 and CDR2 sequences are SGHRS and YFSETQ. V was shortened by 4 bases and J by 1 base, with 11 bases between the two germline ends. The CDR3 sequence is 14 residues long. The full variable domain, with the rest looked up from reference TRBV5-1 and TRBJ2-5, is KAGVTQTPRYLIKTRGQQVTLSCSPISGHRSVSWYQQTPGQGLQFLFEYFSETQRNKGNFPGRFSGRQFSNSRSEMNVSTLELGDSALYLCASSLTAAQETQYFGPGTRLLVL.

In its sample, this clone was seen once. The V gene is TRBV30, the J gene TRBJ1-1; no clear D. CDR3 size: 12 residues. V was clipped by 2 bases and J by 1 base, with 5 bases between them. The germline V gene has CDR1 GTSNPN and CDR2 SVGIG (reference sequence). In nucleotides, the CDR3 is TGTGCCTGGAGTCCCTCGAACACTGAAGCTTTCTTT. Protein: CAWSPSNTEAFF.

The J gene is TRBJ2-4, the V gene TRBV7-8; 7 positions agree with TRBD1. This CDR3 is 16 amino acids long. Looked up from germline, CDR1 is SGHVS and CDR2 is FQNEAQ. V gave up 7 bases and J gave up 1 base; unmatched junction bases: 10. The CDR3 protein is CASTKTGARAKNIQYF. The CDR3 DNA sequence: TGTGCCAGCACAAAAACAGGGGCAAGGGCCAAAAACATTCAGTACTTC.